What follows are 5 T cell receptor beta chains derived from one specimen sequenced in a study of cytotoxic CD8 clonotypes in ibrutinib-treated CLL. Using immunoSEQ multiplex PCR, the repertoire was profiled, and TCRdb retains in-frame clones only, with some absent. The sample comprises some 200,000 clones, 70% to 75% of which are singletons, and around 5.9% rests with the top ten. The material was PBMCs, obtained after 12 months of ibrutinib treatment. The receptors originated from a human donor with chronic lymphocytic leukemia.

V usage is TRBV6-5 and J usage is TRBJ1-1; 9 bases line up with TRBD1. The CDR3 is made up of 14 amino acids. V was pared by 6 bases and J by 4 bases, with 6 bases of the junction left unmatched. Looked up from germline, CDR1 is MNHEY and CDR2 is SVGAGI. The CDR3 region is CASSPDRGTTEAFF. The CDR3 DNA is TGTGCCAGCAGCCCCGACAGGGGGACCACTGAAGCTTTCTTT.

This clone has a handful of counts. The chain links TRBV28 to TRBJ1-2; 7 bases agree with TRBD1. V gave up 6 bases and J gave up 7 bases; unmatched junction bases: 5. The CDR3 runs to 12 residues. CDR1 is MDHEN and CDR2 is SYDVKM in the germline V gene. DNA for the CDR3: TGTGCCAGCAGCCTTCGACAGGGTGGCTACACCTTC. This sequence encodes CASSLRQGGYTF.

The chain employs TRBV28 and TRBJ1-2, with D maybe TRBD1 (5 bases). This CDR3 region has 15 residues. The germline V and J ends were trimmed by 7 bases and 7 bases, with 22 bases remaining between them. CDR1 and CDR2 from the germline V gene are MDHEN and SYDVKM. The CDR3 loop reads CASIHPLGRGPGYTF. The CDR3 DNA follows: TGTGCCAGCATCCACCCACTAGGGAGGGGTCCTGGCTACACCTTC.

The genes are TRBV4-1 and TRBJ1-1; D gene ambiguous. In germline, CDR1 is MGHRA, CDR2 YSYEKL. V was cut by 4 bases and J by 0 bases, with 9 bases left in between. The CDR3 has 14 residues. This CDR3 reads CASSPTMLNTEAFF. CDR3 DNA: TGCGCCAGCAGCCCGACTATGCTGAACACTGAAGCTTTCTTT.

This clone was observed a handful of times. This chain links TRBV6-5 with TRBJ1-2; D possibly corresponds to TRBD1 (5 bases). Trimming cost V 4 bases and J 7 bases, with 16 bases left between them. The V gene's germline CDR1 is MNHEY and CDR2 SVGAGI. The CDR3 length is 14 residues. The CDR3 protein is CASSFRQSAPGYTF. CDR3 bases: TGTGCCAGCAGTTTTAGACAGAGCGCCCCTGGCTACACCTTC.